This T cell receptor (beta chain) was sequenced in a study of molecular identifiers for immune sequencing clone quantification. TCRdb recomputed calls from the PCR reads with MiXCR, one row per CDR3 protein. The repertoire holds some 580,000 distinct CDR3 sequences, with roughly 27% as singletons. This clonotype was counted a few times. The CDR3 contains 15 residues. Germline CDR1 reads SGDLS; CDR2 reads YYNGEE. Losses at the gene ends were 3 bases for V and 3 bases for J; bases not matched to a gene: 8. The receptor comes from a human donor in good health. Some libraries in this study had Jurkat cell RNA spiked in. This chain links TRBV9 with TRBJ2-5, with 7 positions matching TRBD2. Sequencing input: naive CD8+ T cells from blood, with Jurkat cell RNA spiked in. As for subset: FACS-sorted CD8+CD4-CCR7+CD45RA+ naive T cells. Written as DNA, the CDR3 is TGTGCCAGCAGCGGGGGGGGACGGACAAAAGAGACCCAGTACTTC. Protein: CASSGGGRTKETQYF.